This T cell receptor (beta chain) emerged from a study of CD8 T cells in ankylosing spondylitis. Findings and limits, study-wide: Some of these motif variants have turned up before, in reports on reactive arthritis synovial fluid and blood. There was a TCR beta motif, made of 7 to 9 highly homologous variants, that appeared characteristic of ankylosing spondylitis blood.

Each CDR3 protein is one row after TCRdb ran MiXCR on the 5' RACE reads. Here the sample spans approximately 440,000 distinct CDR3 sequences, 15% to 20% being singletons. Germline-derived CDR1 and CDR2 are MDHEN and SYDVKM. V gave up 6 bases and J gave up 3 bases, with 14 bases separating them. CDR3 size: 14 residues. About this clonotype itself: What it binds is unknown.

This clonotype was sampled from a male donor with ankylosing spondylitis. The source material was blood, either unsorted or a sorted T cell fraction (not recorded which). This chain connects TRBV28 to TRBJ1-2, with D possibly TRBD1 on 6 matching bases. The CDR3 DNA follows: TGTGCCAGCAGCGTTCGGGGGGCCTACTATGGCTACACCTTC. Translated: CASSVRGAYYGYTF.